This TCR beta chain came from a study of shared clonotypes between healthy human individuals. The germline V gene encodes CDR1 LNHNV and CDR2 YYDKDF (reference sequence). This CDR3 spans 13 amino acids. With 9 bases clipped from V and 4 bases from J, the junction kept 7 bases outside the gene matches. This table comes from immunoSEQ multiplex PCR, and its TCRdb copy is limited to in-frame clones, with some not included. The repertoire holds about 1.1 million clones, with 75% to 80% as singletons. The genes are TRBV15 and TRBJ2-7, with 9 bases fitting TRBD1. Sequenced sample: memory CD4+ T cells from PBMCs. Subset denoted: CD45RA-negative fraction. This receptor was taken from a man between 18 and 29 years old in good health. Some clones in this sample may be carry-over from other donors' samples. This CDR3 is CATGTGNMYEQYF. The CDR3 DNA sequence: TGTGCCACAGGGACAGGGAATATGTACGAGCAGTACTTC.